This is a list of T cell receptor beta chains from one sample in a study of control samples from healthy donors and cancer patients. The repertoire was sequenced with immunoSEQ multiplex PCR; TCRdb's copy has only in-frame clones and lacks some. In the table there are fewer than 200,000 clones, 93% of which are singletons. The sequencing sample was made of blood. Every receptor here comes from a woman aged 55-70 years in good health. The CDR3 runs from the conserved cysteine through the conserved F or W.

v_call	cdr3_aa
TRBV7-2	CASSLSRDQFYEQYF
TRBV6-5	CASGDQPQHF
TRBV24-1	CATSDFWLLRTHYTQYF
TRBV19	CASTGRDSNSPLHF
TRBV7-9	CASSLDRATEQYF
TRBV5-5	CASSLIGAATEAFF
TRBV4-1	CASSQVDLVSYNSPLHF
TRBV6-2/TRBV6-3	CASSSVGWRGSQETQYF
TRBV30	CAWMGVGNEQFF
TRBV9	CASSVATGRSTDTQYF
TRBV18	CASSPPTSGANEQFF
TRBV4-3	CASSQDWAVSGNTIYF
TRBV4-3	CASSQESGGGFNYGYTF
TRBV27	CASSPWTGEDTIYF
TRBV27	CASRVMGHLYEQYF
TRBV27	CASSFFQGRSHTEAFF
TRBV7-2	CASSLQGALSYEQYF
TRBV9	CASSAPSGGEQFF
TRBV27	CASGNRRQESTDTQYF
TRBV3-1/TRBV3-2	CASRGPDNSPLHF
TRBV29-1	CSVLRGFQETQYF
TRBV12-3/TRBV12-4	CASSLSDREKAFF
TRBV12-5	CASGPRLQSNYGYTF
TRBV19	CASSIGGGIGEQYF
TRBV6-5	CASLKVRYSNQPQHF
TRBV2	CASSEVGDRGFVAVTEAFF
TRBV29-1	CSVVWGMNTEAFF
TRBV5-1	CASRTTGDSNQPQHF